Given below is one TCR beta chain in context. Its antigen remains unknown. The CDR3 spans 16 residues. From germline, CDR1 is MGHRA and CDR2 YSYEKL. V was clipped by 1 base and J by 2 bases; unmatched bases: 7. In every patient, relapse followed autologous stem cell transplantation, while exposure to brentuximab vedotin differed. These data are taken from a study of PD-1 blockade in classical Hodgkin lymphoma. Assay used: immunoSEQ multiplex PCR; TCRdb lists only in-frame clones, some missing. The top ten clones hold around 3% of a sample with roughly 42,000 clones, under 75% of them seen once. Findings of the study overall: Healthy donors reportedly exceeded newly diagnosed patients in baseline TCR diversity. TCR diversity in CD4+, not CD8+, cells rose significantly by C4D1.

The sample in question was peripheral blood mononuclear cells (PBMCs), obtained at baseline. This sequence originates from a human donor with classical Hodgkin lymphoma. This chain links TRBV4-1 with TRBJ2-7; 8 nucleotides agree with TRBD1. CDR3 loop: CASSQAQGAIPYEQYF. The CDR3 DNA follows: TGCGCCAGCAGCCAAGCTCAGGGGGCGATTCCCTACGAGCAGTACTTC.